The rows below give T cell receptor beta chains drawn from one sample of a study of T-cell reconstitution after alpha-beta-depleted transplantation in children. MiXCR, run by TCRdb on the PCR reads, gives a single entry per CDR3 protein. The repertoire holds around 960,000 distinct CDR3 sequences, with roughly 29% as singletons. The source material was PBMCs, mostly from graft donor cells, sampled 360 days after TCRalphabeta/CD19-depleted stem cell transplant. The receptors were sampled from a boy under two years old who had a stem cell transplant for SCID, so the T cells may come from the graft donor. Both conserved end residues are part of each CDR3. The order of the fields is J gene, D gene, clone size, V gene, CDR3 DNA, CDR3 protein. D genes are given only for firm matches. Where a row states a size, it is once, few, many or the class of an expanded clone; other rows omit it.

J gene: TRBJ2-2
D gene: TRBD1
clone size: .
V gene: TRBV20-1
CDR3 DNA: TGCAGTGCTAGAGGACAACAGGGGGCGAACGGGGAGCTGTTTTTT
CDR3 protein: CSARGQQGANGELFF

J gene: TRBJ2-2
D gene: .
clone size: .
V gene: TRBV12-3/TRBV12-4
CDR3 DNA: TGTGCCAGCAGTTTACGACAGGCCGGGGAGCTGTTTTTT
CDR3 protein: CASSLRQAGELFF

J gene: TRBJ1-2
D gene: TRBD1
clone size: .
V gene: TRBV20-1
CDR3 DNA: TGCAGTGTCCCGACAGGGACAAACTTCGGCTACACCTTC
CDR3 protein: CSVPTGTNFGYTF

J gene: TRBJ2-5
D gene: .
clone size: .
V gene: TRBV16
CDR3 DNA: TGTGCCAGCAAACCGACAGGCATCCAAGAGACCCAGTACTTC
CDR3 protein: CASKPTGIQETQYF

J gene: TRBJ2-2
D gene: .
clone size: .
V gene: TRBV3-1
CDR3 DNA: TGTGCCAGCAGCCAAGATCGGGAGAGCGGGGAGCTGTTTTTT
CDR3 protein: CASSQDRESGELFF

J gene: TRBJ1-3
D gene: .
clone size: .
V gene: TRBV10-3
CDR3 DNA: TGTGCCTTCAGTTCCGGCAAATCTGGAAACACCATATATTTT
CDR3 protein: CAFSSGKSGNTIYF

J gene: TRBJ2-3
D gene: .
clone size: few
V gene: TRBV6-2/TRBV6-3
CDR3 DNA: TGTGCCAGCAGTTGGGGGGGCCATCAAGATACGCAGTATTTT
CDR3 protein: CASSWGGHQDTQYF

J gene: TRBJ2-7
D gene: TRBD1
clone size: .
V gene: TRBV28
CDR3 DNA: TGTGCCAGCAGTTTCCCCGGGACAGGGTACCACGAGCAGTACTTC
CDR3 protein: CASSFPGTGYHEQYF

J gene: TRBJ2-7
D gene: .
clone size: .
V gene: TRBV5-4
CDR3 DNA: TGTGCCAGCAGCTTGGGAGGGTGGGCCTACGAGCAGTACTTC
CDR3 protein: CASSLGGWAYEQYF

J gene: TRBJ1-1
D gene: .
clone size: few
V gene: TRBV29-1
CDR3 DNA: TGCAGCGTTGACTACGCGGGGGGCGTTCGGAACACTGAAGCTTTCTTT
CDR3 protein: CSVDYAGGVRNTEAFF

J gene: TRBJ2-7
D gene: .
clone size: .
V gene: TRBV18
CDR3 DNA: TGTGCCAGCTCACCGAAAGTGGCGATCGATAGCTCCTACGAGCAGTACTTC
CDR3 protein: CASSPKVAIDSSYEQYF

J gene: TRBJ2-1
D gene: TRBD2
clone size: few
V gene: TRBV18
CDR3 DNA: TGTGCCAGCTCACCAGGTAGCGGGGGGCCCAATGAGCAGTTCTTC
CDR3 protein: CASSPGSGGPNEQFF

J gene: TRBJ2-1
D gene: .
clone size: .
V gene: TRBV5-1
CDR3 DNA: TGCGCCAGCAGCACCCCGGGACTGCTTTCGAATGAGCAGTTCTTC
CDR3 protein: CASSTPGLLSNEQFF

J gene: TRBJ1-2
D gene: .
clone size: few
V gene: TRBV4-2
CDR3 DNA: TGTGCCAGCAGCCAAGATCGAGGGGCTCTATTCTATGGCTACACCTTC
CDR3 protein: CASSQDRGALFYGYTF

J gene: TRBJ2-6
D gene: .
clone size: .
V gene: TRBV5-1
CDR3 DNA: TGCGCCAGCAGCTTGGGTGGTGAACTCTCTGGGGCCAACGTCCTGACTTTC
CDR3 protein: CASSLGGELSGANVLTF

J gene: TRBJ2-1
D gene: TRBD2
clone size: few
V gene: TRBV5-1
CDR3 DNA: TGCGCCAGCAGCTCCGGCCCTAGCGGGGCCAGGAGTGAGCAGTTCTTC
CDR3 protein: CASSSGPSGARSEQFF

J gene: TRBJ2-6
D gene: TRBD1
clone size: .
V gene: TRBV29-1
CDR3 DNA: TGCAGCGTTGGGACCAACAGGGGCCCTGGGGCCAACGTCCTGACTTTC
CDR3 protein: CSVGTNRGPGANVLTF

J gene: TRBJ2-7
D gene: .
clone size: many
V gene: TRBV28
CDR3 DNA: TGTGCCAGCAGTGGTTTCGACAGAACCTACGAGCAGTACTTC
CDR3 protein: CASSGFDRTYEQYF

J gene: TRBJ2-7
D gene: .
clone size: .
V gene: TRBV12-3/TRBV12-4
CDR3 DNA: TGTGCCAGCAGCCCCACAGGGTTCAACGAGCAGTACTTC
CDR3 protein: CASSPTGFNEQYF

J gene: TRBJ2-1
D gene: .
clone size: few
V gene: TRBV7-2
CDR3 DNA: TGTGCCAGCAGCCAGCGGCAGTACAATGAGCAGTTCTTC
CDR3 protein: CASSQRQYNEQFF

J gene: TRBJ2-4
D gene: .
clone size: .
V gene: TRBV27
CDR3 DNA: TGTGCCAGCAGTCCCCGACACCTAGCCAAAAACATTCAGTACTTC
CDR3 protein: CASSPRHLAKNIQYF

J gene: TRBJ2-1
D gene: TRBD2
clone size: .
V gene: TRBV7-2
CDR3 DNA: TGTGCCAGCAGCTACGGACTAGCGGGGGGGGTCCCCTACAATGAGCAGTTCTTC
CDR3 protein: CASSYGLAGGVPYNEQFF

J gene: TRBJ2-3
D gene: .
clone size: many
V gene: TRBV7-9
CDR3 DNA: TGTGCCAGCAGTTTAGGTGGCAGGGGCACAGATACGCAGTATTTT
CDR3 protein: CASSLGGRGTDTQYF

J gene: TRBJ2-5
D gene: TRBD1
clone size: .
V gene: TRBV5-5
CDR3 DNA: TGTGCCAGCAGCTACCCGACAGGGAGCCAAGAGACCCAGTACTTC
CDR3 protein: CASSYPTGSQETQYF